The 27 T cell receptor beta chains below were found in one sample sequenced in a study of Graves' ophthalmopathy and Graves' hyperthyroidism. Amplification of TCR beta CDR3 regions used RNA transcripts. RT-PCR with HTBI primers came first, then second-round multiplex PCR. TCRdb analysed the multiplex PCR reads with MiXCR anew, one entry per CDR3 protein. The profile shows about 340,000 distinct CDR3 sequences, roughly 16% of them singletons. The sample was peripheral blood. The origin of the receptors is an adult man with Graves' ophthalmopathy.

In this sample, this clonotype turned up many times. The chain employs TRBV4-1 and TRBJ1-2; D possibly corresponds to TRBD1 (5 bases). V lost 4 bases and J lost 4, with 22 bases in between. The germline gives CDR1 MGHRA, CDR2 YSYEKL. The CDR3 contains 17 residues. For the CDR3, the DNA is TGCGCCAGCAGCCTTCAGGGAGGGGATCGATCGAGCTATGGCTACACCTTC. It codes for CASSLQGGDRSSYGYTF.

The J gene is TRBJ1-1, the V gene TRBV5-1; TRBD1 agrees at 7 bases. This CDR3 region has 14 residues. CDR1 and CDR2 from the germline V gene are SGHRS and YFSETQ. The ends lost 4 bases at V and 3 bases at J; junction bases unmatched: 6. The CDR3 here is CASSVTGWDTEAFF. The CDR3 nucleotides read TGCGCCAGCAGCGTGACAGGGTGGGACACTGAAGCTTTCTTT. Filled out from reference TRBV5-1 and TRBJ1-1, the complete variable domain reads KAGVTQTPRYLIKTRGQQVTLSCSPISGHRSVSWYQQTPGQGLQFLFEYFSETQRNKGNFPGRFSGRQFSNSRSEMNVSTLELGDSALYLCASSVTGWDTEAFFGQGTRLTVV.

The rearrangement joins TRBV28 to TRBJ1-6, with 8 bases lining up with TRBD1. CDR1 is MDHEN and CDR2 is SYDVKM in the germline V gene. Trimming cost V 6 bases and J 8 bases; bases outside gene matches: 9. There are 15 residues in the CDR3. CDR3 sequence: CASSRGGTGHSPLHF. In DNA form, the CDR3 reads TGTGCCAGCAGCCGGGGGGGGACAGGTCATTCACCCCTCCACTTT.

This clonotype was seen at least ten times. V usage is TRBV5-1 and J usage is TRBJ1-6; D remains unclear. V was clipped by 5 bases and J by 9 bases, with 15 bases between them. In germline, CDR1 is SGHRS, CDR2 YFSETQ. This CDR3 has 14 amino acids. The CDR3 DNA follows: TGCGCCAGCAGATTTGAAACCCCCGGTTCACCCCTCCACTTT. Its translation: CASRFETPGSPLHF.

This clonotype appeared many times. V gene TRBV27 combines with J gene TRBJ1-5; unclear D gene. The germline V gene encodes CDR1 MNHEY and CDR2 SMNVEV (reference sequence). Trimming took 0 bases from V and 0 from J, leaving 6 bases between them. The CDR3 has 15 residues. The CDR3 DNA follows: TGTGCCAGCAGTTTATCGGGGAATAGCAATCAGCCCCAGCATTTT. Translation gives CASSLSGNSNQPQHF.

The table lists this clonotype with many counts. The rearrangement uses TRBV20-1 and TRBJ2-7; 11 bases are shared with TRBD2. Trimming at V came to 3 bases and at J to 6 bases, leaving 7 bases not matched to a gene. CDR1 is DFQATT, CDR2 SNEGSKA, per germline (reference sequence). This CDR3 is built from 14 residues. The CDR3 DNA sequence: TGCAGTGCTAGGTTTAGCGGGAGGGCCCCCGAGCAGTACTTC. It is translated as CSARFSGRAPEQYF.

A note on this clonotype: This could be a read error, since a much larger clone is one nucleotide away. The chain links TRBV3-1 to TRBJ2-5, with D uncertain. V dropped 1 base and J dropped 5 bases, with 20 bases sitting between them. CDR3 length equals 17 residues. Germline V gives CDR1 LGHDT, CDR2 YNNKEL (reference sequence). Here the CDR3 DNA reads TGTGCCAGCAGCCAAGGCAAATCCTTAGGGTCCGGCGAGACCCAGTACTTC. Its translation is CASSQGKSLGSGETQYF.

In its sample, this clonotype was seen many times. The chain carries TRBV9 and TRBJ2-2; the D gene is possibly TRBD1 (5 bases). The germline gives CDR1 SGDLS, CDR2 YYNGEE. The CDR3 runs 16 residues. Trimming took off 3 bases at V and 0 bases at J, with 12 bases between the two ends. CDR3 loop: CASSDHGAANTGELFF. The CDR3 region has the DNA TGTGCCAGCAGCGACCATGGGGCCGCGAACACCGGGGAGCTGTTTTTT.

Details on this clonotype: A much bigger clone sits one base away, suggesting this may be a read error. This chain connects TRBV7-9 to TRBJ2-7; TRBD2 agrees at 14 bases. V lost 8 bases to trimming and J lost 3 bases; unmatched junction nucleotides: 6. CDR1 is SEHNR, CDR2 FQNEAQ, per germline (reference sequence). CDR3 length: 15 residues. The CDR3 loop reads CASGSGLAGVYEQYF. CDR3 nucleotides: TGTGCCAGCGGCTCGGGACTAGCGGGAGTCTACGAGCAGTACTTC.

This clonotype was detected many times. The CDR3 loop reads CASKGAGSLETQYF. The CDR3 bases are TGTGCCAGCAAGGGGGCAGGGAGTTTGGAGACCCAGTACTTC. The chain uses TRBV6-2 or TRBV6-3 and TRBJ2-5; TRBD1 matches at 7 bases. V dropped 7 bases and J dropped 5; count of bases not matched to a gene: 10. Germline-derived CDR1 and CDR2 are MNHEY and SVGEGT. CDR3 size: 14 residues.

The genes are TRBV18 and TRBJ1-1; D is unclear. The germline gives CDR1 KGHSH, CDR2 LQKENI. This CDR3 comprises 14 residues. V was pared by 4 bases and J by 1 base, with 10 bases between. The DNA for the CDR3 is TGTGCCAGCTCACTGGACCGACAGAACACTGAAGCTTTCTTT. The encoded protein is CASSLDRQNTEAFF.

This chain links TRBV20-1 with TRBJ1-1; 8 bases line up with TRBD1. CDR1 is DFQATT and CDR2 is SNEGSKA in the germline V gene (reference sequence). This CDR3 comprises 10 residues. V lost 4 bases, J lost 11 bases, and 3 bases stayed unmatched. The CDR3 is CSATDRVAFF. CDR3 sequence (DNA): TGCAGTGCTACGGACAGGGTTGCTTTCTTT.

This clonotype has at least ten counts. This chain uses TRBV6-1 with TRBJ1-1, with D possibly TRBD1 on 5 matching bases. V was clipped by 4 bases and J by 1 base, with 10 bases between them. Germline CDR1 reads MNHNS; CDR2 reads SASEGT. The CDR3 has 14 residues. In DNA form, the CDR3 reads TGTGCCAGCAGTGCGGGACTCCCGAACACTGAAGCTTTCTTT. Translation gives CASSAGLPNTEAFF.

This clonotype was recorded many times. A much larger clonotype is one base distant, so this may be a read error. The J gene is TRBJ2-7, the V gene TRBV20-1; TRBD2 matches 10 bases. This CDR3 comprises 15 residues. Trimming removed 5 bases from V and 6 bases from J; junction bases left unmatched: 13. Per germline, CDR1 DFQATT and CDR2 SNEGSKA (reference sequence). The CDR3 DNA reads TGCAGTGCTGACTTTAGCGGGGGGCCCCTCGGCGAGCAGTACTTC. Translation: CSADFSGGPLGEQYF.

CDR3 in amino acids: CASSIKGGSGNTIYF. Here the CDR3 DNA reads TGTGCCAGCAGCATTAAAGGGGGTTCTGGAAACACCATATATTTT. This chain joins TRBV12-3 or TRBV12-4 and TRBJ1-3; possible D gene TRBD1, 6 bases. There are 15 residues in the CDR3. V was pared by 6 bases and J by 1 base, with 13 bases between.

The chain has TRBV6-5 and TRBJ1-1; D unclear. The germline V and J ends were trimmed by 0 bases and 0 bases, with 8 bases remaining between them. The CDR3 loop spans 15 amino acids. CDR1 is MNHEY, CDR2 SVGAGI, per germline. The DNA for the CDR3 is TGTGCCAGCAGTTACTCTGGCAGCTTGAACACTGAAGCTTTCTTT. Its protein product is CASSYSGSLNTEAFF.

This clonotype was seen more than once but under ten times. The chain couples TRBV3-1 to TRBJ1-1; 7 bases agree with TRBD1. The CDR3 is made up of 14 amino acids. After removal of 4 bases from V and 3 bases from J, the junction contained 5 bases not matched to a gene. Germline assignment: CDR1 LGHDT and CDR2 YNNKEL (reference sequence). CDR3 coding DNA: TGTGCCAGCAGCCCCCCGACAGGGCACACTGAAGCTTTCTTT. As protein: CASSPPTGHTEAFF.

This clonotype has at least ten counts. The gene calls are TRBV6-2 or TRBV6-3 and TRBJ1-2; D uncertain. V was shortened by 5 bases and J by 3 bases, with 16 bases between the two germline ends. Germline assignment: CDR1 MNHEY and CDR2 SVGEGT. This CDR3 contains 15 residues. This chain's CDR3 is CASSVFVGNDYGYTF. As DNA, the CDR3 is TGTGCCAGCAGTGTGTTCGTAGGGAACGACTATGGCTACACCTTC.

This clonotype was found a few times. This sequence joins TRBV12-3 or TRBV12-4 and TRBJ2-7; D unclear. This CDR3 spans 15 amino acids. V gave up 5 bases and J gave up 4 bases, with 18 bases separating them. The CDR3 DNA reads as TGTGCCAGCAGTCCCCCAGACATCTACGGGTACGAGCAGTACTTC. Amino acid sequence: CASSPPDIYGYEQYF.

This clonotype came up many times. J is TRBJ2-7 and V is TRBV5-5; D unresolved. CDR3 size: 14 residues. Germline V gives CDR1 SGHKS, CDR2 YYEKEE (reference sequence). Trimming removed 1 base at V and 2 bases at J, with 10 bases between. CDR3 loop: CASSLSVDPYEQYF. The CDR3 nucleotides are TGTGCCAGCAGCTTGTCGGTTGACCCCTACGAGCAGTACTTC.

This clonotype was picked up many times. The CDR3 nucleotides are TGTGCCAGCAGTTACTTAAATGAGACACCAGACTCCTATAATTCACCCCTCCACTTT. Residues: CASSYLNETPDSYNSPLHF. The chain is built from TRBV6-5 and TRBJ1-6; D remains unclear. This CDR3 has 19 amino acids. CDR1 and CDR2 (germline): MNHEY, SVGAGI. V lost 1 base and J 0 bases, leaving 16 bases between the germline ends.

This clonotype was observed at least ten times. The chain employs TRBV3-1 and TRBJ1-1, with TRBD1 matching 7 bases. V lost 8 bases to trimming and J lost 7 bases; unmatched junction nucleotides: 10. In germline, CDR1 is LGHDT, CDR2 YNNKEL (reference sequence). The CDR3 runs 13 residues. The CDR3 sequence is CASDQQGIGEAFF. In DNA, the CDR3 is TGTGCCAGCGACCAACAGGGGATCGGTGAAGCTTTCTTT.

This clonotype came up many times. The chain recombines TRBV9 with TRBJ1-2; TRBD1 agrees at 9 bases. CDR3 length: 16 residues. From germline, CDR1 is SGDLS and CDR2 YYNGEE. The ends lost 0 bases at V and 4 bases at J; junction bases unmatched: 7. CDR3 in DNA: TGTGCCAGCAGCGTAGCTGCGACAGGGGGTTTCTATGGCTACACCTTC. Amino acids: CASSVAATGGFYGYTF.

At least ten counts were recorded for this clonotype. The chain employs TRBV2 and TRBJ1-1; the D is unclear. CDR3 size: 14 residues. V was shortened by 1 base and J by 0 bases, with 6 bases between the two germline ends. In germline, CDR1 is SNHLY, CDR2 FYNNEI. Written as DNA, the CDR3 is TGTGCCAGCAGTGAAGGGAGTTTGAACACTGAAGCTTTCTTT. Amino acid sequence: CASSEGSLNTEAFF.

At least ten counts were recorded for this clonotype. The J gene is TRBJ1-5, the V gene TRBV6-2 or TRBV6-3; tentatively, D is TRBD1 (5 bases). Trimming took 0 bases from V and 3 from J, leaving 12 bases between them. This CDR3 is 16 amino acids long. Germline lookup yields CDR1 MNHEY and CDR2 SVGEGT. The CDR3 here is CASSYSRGVINQPQHF. CDR3 coding DNA: TGTGCCAGCAGTTACTCGAGAGGGGTGATCAATCAGCCCCAGCATTTT.

V and J are TRBV10-3 and TRBJ1-2; D is perhaps TRBD1 (6 bases). Between the trimmed V and J ends, which lost 7 bases and 0 bases, there was a span of 15 bases. The CDR3 spans 15 residues. Germline CDR1 reads ENHRY; CDR2 reads SYGVKD. CDR3 bases: TGTGCCATCACCTCCCCAGGGGTCTCTAACTATGGCTACACCTTC. As protein: CAITSPGVSNYGYTF.

This clonotype was seen ten or more times. The J gene is TRBJ2-2, the V gene TRBV7-3; TRBD1 aligns across 7 bases. Germline V gene lookup returns CDR1 SGHTA and CDR2 FQGTGA. Trimming at V came to 0 bases and at J to 6 bases, leaving 13 bases not matched to a gene. CDR3 length equals 18 residues. The DNA of the CDR3 is TGTGCCAGCAGCTTAACAAGTGACAGGGCATCTCTCTCCGGGGAGCTGTTTTTT. Its protein is CASSLTSDRASLSGELFF.